Below are 8 T cell receptor beta chains sequenced from a single sample in a study of blood T cell repertoires in COVID-19. TCRdb's table, derived via immunoSEQ multiplex PCR, lists solely in-frame clones and lacks some. The sample consists of tens of thousands of clones, roughly nine tenths of them appearing once. What was sequenced was peripheral blood. The receptors come from a human donor in a cohort sampled during active COVID-19.

The chain recombines TRBV9 with TRBJ2-5; D is perhaps TRBD1 (6 bases). Between the trimmed V and J ends, which lost 0 bases and 2 bases, there was a span of 14 bases. This CDR3 has 16 residues. Germline CDR1 reads SGDLS; CDR2 reads YYNGEE. The CDR3 sequence is CASSVGGRGLQETQYF. The DNA for the CDR3 is TGTGCCAGCAGCGTAGGGGGCAGGGGTTTACAAGAGACCCAGTACTTC.

The rearrangement joins TRBV14 to TRBJ2-5, with a possible D match to TRBD2 (7 bases). Trimming stripped 3 bases from V and 1 base from J, with 15 bases between. CDR3 length: 16 residues. The germline V gene encodes CDR1 SGHDN and CDR2 FVKESK. The CDR3 bases are TGTGCCAGCAGCCACATTTACGCGGGGGCCCAAGAGACCCAGTACTTC. It translates to CASSHIYAGAQETQYF.

The chain employs TRBV6-5 and TRBJ2-1; D may be TRBD1 (5 bases). Between the trimmed V and J ends, which lost 3 bases and 3 bases, there was a span of 15 bases. The CDR3 loop spans 16 amino acids. Germline CDR1 and CDR2: MNHEY and SVGAGI. The CDR3, as DNA: TGTGCCAGCAGTTATGCTGTTAGAAGGGGCTACAATGAGCAGTTCTTC. This encodes CASSYAVRRGYNEQFF.

V and J are TRBV6-2 or TRBV6-3 and TRBJ2-5; 10 nucleotides agree with TRBD2. Germline V gene sequence: CDR1 MNHEY, CDR2 SVGEGT. The CDR3 covers 17 residues. The J segment lost 4 bases and the V segment lost 2 bases, leaving 10 bases of the junction unmatched. The CDR3, as DNA: TGTGCCAGCAGTTACCCTAAGAGCGGGAGGGCCGTAGAGACCCAGTACTTC. This gives the protein CASSYPKSGRAVETQYF.

The CDR3 DNA is TGTGCCAGCAGACGGGACTACGACGGCGGGGAGCTGTTTTTT. Translating it yields CASRRDYDGGELFF. V is TRBV2 and J is TRBJ2-2; TRBD2 agrees at 7 bases. Trimming at V came to 6 bases and at J to 7 bases, leaving 8 bases not matched to a gene. The CDR3 extends over 14 amino acids. Per the germline V gene, CDR1 is SNHLY and CDR2 is FYNNEI.

The chain has TRBV19 and TRBJ2-2; D unresolved. There are 14 residues in the CDR3. Germline lookup yields CDR1 LNHDA and CDR2 SQIVND (reference sequence). Deletions cut 5 bases from V and 1 base from J, with 8 bases between. The CDR3 region is CASSFQVNTGELFF. CDR3 DNA sequence: TGTGCCAGTAGTTTTCAGGTGAACACCGGGGAGCTGTTTTTT.

V gene TRBV19 combines with J gene TRBJ2-5; D uncertain. CDR1 LNHDA and CDR2 SQIVND come from the germline V gene (reference sequence). The CDR3 is made up of 14 amino acids. V lost 6 bases and J 2 bases, leaving 13 bases between the germline ends. The CDR3 loop is CASSQARPQETQYF. CDR3 in DNA: TGTGCCAGTAGCCAAGCGAGACCGCAAGAGACCCAGTACTTC.

CDR3 DNA: TGTGCCAGCAGCCCCTGGACAGGGGGTAATACTGAAGCTTTCTTT. Encoded protein: CASSPWTGGNTEAFF. The gene calls are TRBV3-1 (or the pseudogene TRBV3-2) and TRBJ1-1; the match to TRBD1 covers 10 bases. CDR3 length: 15 amino acids. V trimming: 4 bases; J trimming: 5 bases; junction bases outside the gene matches: 7. Germline CDR1 reads LGHDT; CDR2 reads YNNKEL (reference sequence).